This entry lists 30 T cell receptor beta chains sequenced from one sample in a study of blood T cell repertoires in COVID-19. Generated by immunoSEQ multiplex PCR, the TCRdb table keeps only in-frame clones and is missing some. This table has 650,000 to 800,000 clones, more than 80% appearing once. The material sequenced was peripheral blood. All receptors derive from a woman aged 18-35 years with acute or convalescent COVID-19.

The chain couples TRBV12-5 to TRBJ2-3; weak D call: TRBD1 (6 bases). Germline-derived CDR1 and CDR2 are LGHNT and FRNRAP. The length of the CDR3 is 18 residues. The ends were cut back, 1 base at V and 4 bases at J, with 21 bases in the middle. The CDR3 sequence: CASGLGGGSYLSADTQYF. The CDR3 DNA reads as TGTGCTAGTGGTTTGGGTGGGGGCTCATACTTGTCGGCAGATACGCAGTATTTT.

This chain joins TRBV9 and TRBJ2-7; a weak D match, TRBD2 (5 bases). Between the trimmed V and J ends, which lost 2 bases and 1 base, there was a span of 19 bases. The CDR3 is made up of 17 amino acids. Germline V gene sequence: CDR1 SGDLS, CDR2 YYNGEE. This CDR3 is CASSVRAKGIRSYEQYF. As DNA, the CDR3 is TGTGCCAGCAGCGTGAGGGCGAAGGGTATAAGGTCCTACGAGCAGTACTTC.

The chain couples TRBV7-8 to TRBJ1-2, with 7 positions matching TRBD1. V lost 5 bases and J lost 0; bases outside the gene matches: 12. There are 17 residues in the CDR3. Looked up from germline, CDR1 is SGHVS and CDR2 is FQNEAQ. The CDR3 sequence: CASSGRDRSTANYGYTF. CDR3 DNA: TGTGCCAGCAGCGGACGGGACAGATCTACGGCTAACTATGGCTACACCTTC. Full variable domain (outside the CDR3, taken from reference TRBV7-8 and TRBJ1-2): GAGVSQSPRYKVAKRGQDVALRCDPISGHVSLFWYQQALGQGPEFLTYFQNEAQLDKSGLPSDRFFAERPEGSVSTLKIQRTQQEDSAVYLCASSGRDRSTANYGYTFGSGTRLTVV.

The V and J genes are TRBV12-3 or TRBV12-4 and TRBJ2-7; 12 bases align to TRBD1. The CDR3 totals 13 residues. V dropped 10 bases and J dropped 6; count of bases not matched to a gene: 7. The CDR3 is CAIIGTGGGEQYF. In nucleotides, the CDR3 is TGTGCCATCATCGGGACAGGGGGCGGCGAGCAGTACTTC.

This chain links TRBV2 with TRBJ2-2; D might be TRBD2 (6 bases). Germline values: CDR1 SNHLY, CDR2 FYNNEI. This CDR3 spans 14 amino acids. The ends were cut back, 10 bases at V and 4 bases at J, with 16 bases in the middle. CDR3 region: CATTGTASTGELFF. The CDR3 nucleotides read TGTGCCACCACCGGGACTGCTAGCACCGGGGAGCTGTTTTTT.

The rearrangement links TRBV13 to TRBJ2-2, with 13 positions matching TRBD2. CDR3 length equals 19 residues. Germline loops: CDR1 PRHDT, CDR2 FYEKMQ (reference sequence). The V segment lost 7 bases and the J segment 4 bases; nucleotides outside the gene matches: 15. The CDR3 loop reads CASTAGGLAGPVGTGELFF. DNA of the CDR3: TGTGCCAGCACCGCGGGGGGACTAGCGGGGCCGGTAGGCACCGGGGAGCTGTTTTTT.

On this clone: Other DNA sequences in the sample encode the same CDR3. The chain combines TRBV12-3 or TRBV12-4 with TRBJ2-3, with D unclear. V shed 5 bases and J shed 0 bases, with 3 bases lying between them. The CDR3 contains 12 residues. CDR3 sequence: CASSPSTDTQYF. Written as DNA, the CDR3 is TGTGCCAGCAGTCCTAGCACAGATACGCAGTATTTT.

This sequence joins TRBV10-3 and TRBJ1-2; 10 positions match TRBD1. The CDR3 is made up of 15 amino acids. Germline loops: CDR1 ENHRY, CDR2 SYGVKD. The J segment lost 3 bases and the V segment lost 6 bases, leaving 7 bases of the junction unmatched. The CDR3 loop is CAIRLMTGGDYGYTF. The DNA for the CDR3 is TGTGCCATCAGGCTAATGACAGGGGGCGACTATGGCTACACCTTC.

The V gene is TRBV3-1 (or the pseudogene TRBV3-2), the J gene TRBJ1-1; 10 positions agree with TRBD1. The germline gives CDR1 LGHDT, CDR2 YNNKEL (reference sequence). There are 15 residues in the CDR3. V lost 4 bases to trimming and J lost 13 bases; unmatched junction nucleotides: 15. The CDR3 protein is CASSPMGQGNYRVFF. For the CDR3, the DNA is TGTGCCAGCAGCCCTATGGGACAGGGGAATTATCGAGTTTTCTTT.

This chain connects TRBV5-8 to TRBJ1-2; 7 positions agree with TRBD1. This CDR3 has 16 residues. CDR1 SGHTS and CDR2 YDEGEE come from the germline V gene. The V gene end was trimmed by 1 base and the J gene end by 7 bases; junction bases not matched to a gene: 13. As DNA, the CDR3 is TGTGCCAGCAGCTTGTGGGGACAGTACGATTTCGCTGGCTACACCTTC. Amino acids: CASSLWGQYDFAGYTF. Full variable domain (remainder filled in from reference TRBV5-8 and TRBJ1-2): EAGVTQSPTHLIKTRGQQATLRCSPISGHTSVYWYQQALGLGLQFLLWYDEGEERNRGNFPPRFSGRQFPNYSSELNVNALELEDSALYLCASSLWGQYDFAGYTFGSGTRLTVV.

V and J are TRBV4-3 and TRBJ1-2; D gene uncertain. CDR1 and CDR2 (germline): LGHNA, YSLEER. The V gene lost 2 bases and the J gene lost 0 bases, with 13 bases spanning the gap. The CDR3 contains 16 residues. CDR3 nucleotides: TGCGCCAGCAGCCAAACTTGGGGAGTGGCTAACTATGGCTACACCTTC. Its protein product is CASSQTWGVANYGYTF.

J is TRBJ1-2 and V is TRBV27; 11 bases map to TRBD1. Germline CDR1 reads MNHEY; CDR2 reads SMNVEV (reference sequence). The CDR3 runs to 15 residues. Trimming cost V 5 bases and J 4 bases; bases outside gene matches: 6. The CDR3 reads CASSPRTGGTYGYTF. The CDR3 region has the DNA TGTGCCAGCAGTCCACGGACAGGGGGCACCTATGGCTACACCTTC.

V gene TRBV5-5 combines with J gene TRBJ1-6, with D unresolved. The CDR3 consists of 14 residues. Germline loops: CDR1 SGHKS, CDR2 YYEKEE (reference sequence). V dropped 5 bases and J dropped 6 bases, with 12 bases sitting between them. The CDR3 region is CASRQAFSNSPLHF. The CDR3 nucleotides read TGTGCCAGCAGGCAGGCCTTCAGTAATTCACCCCTCCACTTT.

This chain links TRBV21-1 with TRBJ2-5; TRBD1 is the table's D call, not checked against the DNA. TRBV21-1 is given as a pseudogene. CDR3 length equals 16 residues. CDR3 amino acids: CASSNRTGGICKTQYF. CDR3 DNA: TGTGCCAGCAGCAACCGGACAGGGGGAATTTGCAAGACCCAGTACTTC.

The chain links TRBV6-5 to TRBJ2-3, with 12 bases identical to TRBD2. V was clipped by 0 bases and J by 10 bases; unmatched bases: 8. Germline CDR1 reads MNHEY; CDR2 reads SVGAGI. The CDR3 is made up of 16 amino acids. CDR3 nucleotide sequence: TGTGCCAGCAGTTACTCGAACCTAGCGGGGGGGCAAGCGCAGTATTTT. Its translation is CASSYSNLAGGQAQYF.

The V and J genes are TRBV4-3 and TRBJ2-7; no firm D call. CDR3 length equals 15 residues. Germline CDR1 reads LGHNA; CDR2 reads YSLEER. V was clipped by 1 base and J by 2 bases, with 12 bases between them. This CDR3 reads CASSQAARPPYEQYF. CDR3 nucleotide sequence: TGCGCCAGCAGCCAAGCCGCCAGGCCTCCCTACGAGCAGTACTTC.

The chain recombines TRBV9 with TRBJ2-7; TRBD1 matches 7 bases. This CDR3 is 16 amino acids long. V was pared by 0 bases and J by 0 bases, with 6 bases of the junction left unmatched. Per the germline V gene, CDR1 is SGDLS and CDR2 is YYNGEE. In nucleotides, the CDR3 is TGTGCCAGCAGCGTAGTAGGGACAGCGCTCTCCTACGAGCAGTACTTC. This sequence encodes CASSVVGTALSYEQYF. The full variable domain, completed using reference TRBV9 and TRBJ2-7, is DSGVTQTPKHLITATGQRVTLRCSPRSGDLSVYWYQQSLDQGLQFLIQYYNGEERAKGNILERFSAQQFPDLHSELNLSSLELGDSALYFCASSVVGTALSYEQYFGPGTRLTVT.

This clone was observed a handful of times. The chain links TRBV21-1 to TRBJ1-3; TRBD1, the table's D call, lacks a check against the DNA. TRBV21-1 is listed as a pseudogene. The CDR3 extends over 18 amino acids. The CDR3 is CASSPRGQGTLSGNTIYF. The CDR3 DNA reads TGTGCCAGCAGCCCAAGGGGACAGGGGACACTCTCTGGAAACACCATATATTTT.

Note on this clone: Other nucleotide sequences in the sample specify the same CDR3. The rearrangement joins TRBV3-1 (or the pseudogene TRBV3-2) to TRBJ1-2; maybe TRBD1 (5 bases). Trimming pared 1 base from V and 0 bases from J, leaving 6 bases between. This CDR3 comprises 14 residues. Germline assignment: CDR1 LGHDT and CDR2 YNNKEL (reference sequence). CDR3 coding DNA: TGTGCCAGCAGCCAAGGGGGCCCTAACTATGGCTACACCTTC. Residues: CASSQGGPNYGYTF.

The chain joins TRBV7-2 to TRBJ1-1, with a weak D call TRBD1 (6 bases). V lost 5 bases and J 1 base, leaving 20 bases between the germline ends. The CDR3 runs 17 residues. Germline loops: CDR1 SGHTA, CDR2 FQGNSA. For the CDR3, the DNA is TGTGCCAGCAGCCCTAGATCACAGGGCTCTAGGAACACTGAAGCTTTCTTT. Amino acid sequence: CASSPRSQGSRNTEAFF.

The chain joins TRBV9 to TRBJ1-6; D is possibly TRBD1 (6 bases). Germline loops: CDR1 SGDLS, CDR2 YYNGEE. The V and J ends lost 3 bases and 0 bases respectively, with 22 bases between them. CDR3 length: 20 amino acids. CDR3 in DNA: TGTGCCAGCAGCGCCGGACAGTTCAATGTTGCGAGCTCCTATAATTCACCCCTCCACTTT. Translation gives CASSAGQFNVASSYNSPLHF.

The genes are TRBV4-3 and TRBJ1-6; D uncertain. Germline V gene lookup returns CDR1 LGHNA and CDR2 YSLEER. The V end lost 1 base, the J end lost 10 bases, and 11 bases lay between the germline ends. The CDR3 sequence is 14 residues long. Here the CDR3 DNA reads TGCGCCAGCAGCCAAGTGGGTACAGACTCACCCCTCCACTTT. This codes for CASSQVGTDSPLHF.

Comments on this clone: Other DNA sequences within the sample encode an identical CDR3. The chain carries TRBV29-1 and TRBJ1-2; possibly TRBD1 for D (5 bases). Deletions cut 2 bases from V and 2 bases from J, with 9 bases between. The CDR3 runs 13 residues. Germline lookup yields CDR1 SQVTM and CDR2 ANQGSEA. The CDR3 nucleotides are TGCAGCGTTGAAACAGGAAGCAACTATGGCTACACCTTC. Protein product: CSVETGSNYGYTF. The complete variable domain, with remaining parts taken from reference TRBV29-1 and TRBJ1-2, reads SAVISQKPSRDICQRGTSLTIQCQVDSQVTMMFWYRQQPGQSLTLIATANQGSEATYESGFVIDKFPISRPNLTFSTLTVSNMSPEDSSIYLCSVETGSNYGYTFGSGTRLTVV.

The chain recombines TRBV19 with TRBJ1-1; no definite D call. V dropped 3 bases and J dropped 11 bases, with 16 bases sitting between them. The germline CDR1 and CDR2 sequences are LNHDA and SQIVND (reference sequence). The length of the CDR3 is 13 residues. CDR3 DNA: TGTGCCAGTAGTATCGACCAATTCCGGACTGCTTTCTTT. Amino acids: CASSIDQFRTAFF.

The rearrangement uses TRBV29-1 and TRBJ1-2; TRBD1 agrees at 9 bases. This CDR3 is 15 amino acids long. The ends lost 0 bases at V and 4 bases at J; junction bases unmatched: 6. The V gene's germline CDR1 is SQVTM and CDR2 ANQGSEA. CDR3 sequence reads: CSVEDEDRGVYGYTF. In DNA, the CDR3 is TGCAGCGTTGAAGACGAGGACAGGGGAGTCTATGGCTACACCTTC.

This clone occurred a few times. V and J are TRBV14 and TRBJ1-2, with D maybe TRBD1 (5 bases). Germline V gene sequence: CDR1 SGHDN, CDR2 FVKESK. Trimming cost V 1 base and J 2 bases, with 14 bases left between them. The CDR3 covers 16 residues. The CDR3 reads CASSQAGGGVNYGYTF. In DNA form, the CDR3 reads TGTGCCAGCAGCCAAGCCGGGGGTGGGGTAAACTATGGCTACACCTTC.

The V gene is TRBV6-2 or TRBV6-3, the J gene TRBJ2-4; TRBD1 is a possible D gene (5 bases). The CDR3 spans 17 residues. Germline CDR1 MNHEY, CDR2 SVGEGT. Trimming left V 6 bases short and J 0 bases short, with 18 bases between. The CDR3 spells CASSPGQRTQAKNIQYF. DNA for the CDR3: TGTGCCAGCAGCCCCGGACAACGGACGCAAGCCAAAAACATTCAGTACTTC.

The chain is built from TRBV5-1 and TRBJ2-3, with 10 nucleotides matching TRBD2. Germline V gives CDR1 SGHRS, CDR2 YFSETQ. V lost 5 bases, J lost 4 bases, and 7 bases stayed unmatched. There are 15 residues in the CDR3. CDR3 coding DNA: TGCGCCAGCAGGGGTGCTAGCGGGGGACCAGATACGCAGTATTTT. Translated: CASRGASGGPDTQYF. The whole variable domain, filled in from reference TRBV5-1 and TRBJ2-3, reads KAGVTQTPRYLIKTRGQQVTLSCSPISGHRSVSWYQQTPGQGLQFLFEYFSETQRNKGNFPGRFSGRQFSNSRSEMNVSTLELGDSALYLCASRGASGGPDTQYFGPGTRLTVL.

The chain is built from TRBV6-5 and TRBJ1-2; 9 nucleotides match TRBD1. The CDR3 runs to 14 residues. In germline, CDR1 is MNHEY, CDR2 SVGAGI. The ends lost 3 bases at V and 10 bases at J; junction bases unmatched: 9. The CDR3 reads CASSYYRGRIYYTF. The CDR3 bases are TGTGCCAGCAGTTATTACAGGGGGCGGATTTACTACACCTTC.

CDR3: CASRAGGTGELFF. DNA for the CDR3: TGTGCCAGCAGAGCAGGGGGCACCGGGGAGCTGTTTTTT. This chain joins TRBV9 and TRBJ2-2; TRBD1 aligns across 7 bases. Germline CDR1 reads SGDLS; CDR2 reads YYNGEE. V lost 5 bases, J lost 4 bases, and 2 bases stayed unmatched. The CDR3 covers 13 residues.